A selection of T cell receptor beta chains follows, all from one sample in a study of T cell responses to AZD1222 COVID-19 vaccine. Profiled with immunoSEQ multiplex PCR; TCRdb holds only in-frame clones, not every one. This repertoire shows some 64,000 clones, 85% to 95% found once; its top ten account for less than 7%. This sample comprised peripheral blood, obtained 28 days after the second dose of the MenACWY control vaccine. The receptors here all came from an adult who received the MenACWY meningococcal vaccine as a control. The CDR3 runs from the conserved cysteine through the conserved F or W. D genes are given only for firm matches. The size of a clone is reported for some rows only, either as once, few or many, or as a class for expanded clones.

v_gene	d_gene	abundance	j_gene	CDR3aa	CDR3nt
TRBV7-6	NA	NA	TRBJ2-7	CASSLTDSTYEQYF	TGTGCCAGCAGCTTAACGGACAGTACCTACGAGCAGTACTTC
TRBV7-3	NA	few	TRBJ2-7	CASSFGGQDEQYF	TGTGCCAGCAGCTTCGGGGGGCAGGACGAGCAGTACTTC
TRBV5-6	NA	NA	TRBJ1-6	CASSFPQTNSPLHF	TGTGCCAGCAGCTTCCCACAGACGAATTCACCCCTCCACTTT
TRBV6-6	NA	NA	TRBJ2-1	CASSYSGRRNEQFF	TGTGCCAGCAGTTACTCGGGGCGGAGAAATGAGCAGTTCTTC
TRBV5-6	NA	NA	TRBJ2-7	CASRDISSYEQYF	TGTGCCAGCCGGGACATTAGCTCCTACGAGCAGTACTTC
TRBV6-5	NA	NA	TRBJ2-3	CASSYSRGRTDTQYF	TGTGCCAGCAGTTACTCGAGAGGCAGAACAGATACGCAGTATTTT
TRBV5-6	NA	few	TRBJ2-5	CASRPGINAEQETQYF	TGTGCCAGCAGACCCGGGATTAACGCGGAGCAAGAGACCCAGTACTTC
TRBV5-1	TRBD1	few	TRBJ1-2	CASSETGAHSGYTF	TGCGCCAGCAGCGAGACAGGGGCCCACTCGGGCTACACCTTC
TRBV9	NA	NA	TRBJ1-6	CASSVGGFDSPLHF	TGTGCCAGCAGCGTAGGAGGGTTTGATTCACCCCTCCACTTT
TRBV7-8	NA	NA	TRBJ1-1	CASSLGGGTEAFF	TGTGCCAGCAGCTTAGGTGGGGGCACTGAAGCTTTCTTT
TRBV4-1	TRBD1	NA	TRBJ1-2	CASSQASGGYGYTF	TGCGCCAGCAGCCAAGCTTCAGGGGGCTATGGCTACACCTTC
TRBV10-2	NA	NA	TRBJ1-5	CASSEGWGGRHSGNQPQHF	TGCGCCAGCAGTGAGGGGTGGGGAGGAAGACATAGTGGCAATCAGCCCCAGCATTTT
TRBV5-4	NA	NA	TRBJ1-4	CASSLEDGPGKLFF	TGTGCCAGCAGCTTGGAAGACGGCCCGGGGAAACTGTTTTTT
TRBV9	NA	NA	TRBJ2-2	CASSVGRNTGELFF	TGTGCCAGCAGCGTAGGGCGAAACACCGGGGAGCTGTTTTTT
TRBV7-8	NA	NA	TRBJ1-6	CASIGGSSYNSPLHF	TGTGCCAGCATCGGGGGGAGCTCCTATAATTCACCCCTCCACTTT
TRBV7-2	NA	NA	TRBJ2-3	CASSLDRYTDTQYF	TGTGCCAGCAGCTTAGACAGATACACAGATACGCAGTATTTT
TRBV3-1/TRBV3-2	NA	NA	TRBJ2-3	CASSPPVPGGWYF	TGTGCCAGCAGCCCCCCCGTACCGGGCGGTTGGTATTTT
TRBV2	NA	NA	TRBJ1-4	CASTPSTNEKLFF	TGTGCCAGCACACCCTCAACTAATGAAAAACTGTTTTTT
TRBV6-4	TRBD2	NA	TRBJ2-3	CASSGLAGGVDTQYF	TGTGCCAGCTCAGGACTAGCGGGAGGTGTAGATACGCAGTATTTT
TRBV9	NA	NA	TRBJ1-2	CASSVDDRSNYGYTF	TGTGCCAGCAGCGTAGATGACAGGAGTAACTATGGCTACACCTTC
TRBV19	TRBD1	once	TRBJ1-3	CASTDRSDGSGNTIYF	TGTGCCAGTACGGACAGGAGTGACGGTTCTGGAAACACCATATATTTT
TRBV29-1	NA	NA	TRBJ1-2	CSVGTGANYGYTF	TGCAGCGTTGGGACCGGAGCTAACTATGGCTACACCTTC
TRBV5-1	TRBD2	NA	TRBJ2-7	CASSFWTSDEQYF	TGCGCCAGCAGCTTCTGGACTAGCGACGAGCAGTACTTC
TRBV25-1	NA	NA	TRBJ2-7	CASSEGGFGYEQYF	TGTGCCAGCAGTGAAGGGGGTTTTGGTTACGAGCAGTACTTC
TRBV6-5	NA	NA	TRBJ1-1	CASSFAGTRAFF	TGTGCCAGCAGTTTCGCCGGGACTAGGGCTTTCTTT
TRBV24-1	NA	NA	TRBJ2-3	CATSEGADSTDTQYF	TGTGCCACCAGTGAAGGGGCGGACAGCACAGATACGCAGTATTTT
TRBV5-4	NA	NA	TRBJ2-2	CASSLGAATGELFF	TGTGCCAGCAGCTTAGGGGCAGCCACCGGGGAGCTGTTTTTT
TRBV5-4	NA	NA	TRBJ2-3	CASSLVGWVVGTDTQYF	TGTGCCAGCAGCTTGGTTGGATGGGTGGTGGGCACAGATACGCAGTATTTT
TRBV28	NA	NA	TRBJ1-6	CASSWGTSYSPLHF	TGTGCCAGCAGTTGGGGGACCTCTTACTCACCCCTCCACTTT